These T cell receptor beta chains were read from a single sample in a study of PD-1 blockade in classical Hodgkin lymphoma. Clones were read by immunoSEQ multiplex PCR, and TCRdb kept only the in-frame ones, dropping some. Of about 63,000 clones listed, more than 75% are singletons. Sequenced material: peripheral blood mononuclear cells (PBMCs), taken before the second cycle of nivolumab. The receptors originated from a human donor with classical Hodgkin lymphoma. The CDR3 runs from the conserved cysteine through the conserved F or W. The order of the fields is J gene, V gene, D gene, CDR3 DNA, CDR3 protein. The D gene is left open where the match is weak.

j_gene: TRBJ2-5
v_gene: TRBV5-1
d_gene: .
CDR3nt: TGCGCCAGCTCGACGACAGTCGCGGACAAAGAGACCCAGTACTTC
CDR3aa: CASSTTVADKETQYF

j_gene: TRBJ2-7
v_gene: TRBV19
d_gene: .
CDR3nt: TGTGCCTCTGGGGGGAGGACTGAGTCCTACGAGCAGTACTTC
CDR3aa: CASGGRTESYEQYF

j_gene: TRBJ1-3
v_gene: TRBV12-2
d_gene: .
CDR3nt: TGTGCAAGTCGCTTACACGCCAGATCCTCTGGAAACACCATATATTTT
CDR3aa: CASRLHARSSGNTIYF

j_gene: TRBJ2-5
v_gene: TRBV10-3
d_gene: .
CDR3nt: TGTGCCATCAGTTCCACAGGGCTCCAAGAGACCCAGTACTTC
CDR3aa: CAISSTGLQETQYF

j_gene: TRBJ1-3
v_gene: TRBV2
d_gene: .
CDR3nt: TGTGCCAGCAGCCAGGGAAGGGCGGTAGGAAACACCATATATTTT
CDR3aa: CASSQGRAVGNTIYF

j_gene: TRBJ2-7
v_gene: TRBV11-1
d_gene: TRBD1
CDR3nt: TGTGCCAGCAGCTTCATCCGGGACAGGGGGGTCCCCCGCTACGAGCAGTACTTC
CDR3aa: CASSFIRDRGVPRYEQYF

j_gene: TRBJ1-1
v_gene: TRBV6-6
d_gene: TRBD1
CDR3nt: TGTGCCAGCCGGGCGGGACAGGGGACCCACACTGAAGCTTTCTTT
CDR3aa: CASRAGQGTHTEAFF

j_gene: TRBJ1-1
v_gene: TRBV19
d_gene: .
CDR3nt: TGTGCCAGTAGTATCGTTGGGAGGGATAACACTGAAGCTTTCTTT
CDR3aa: CASSIVGRDNTEAFF

j_gene: TRBJ2-2
v_gene: TRBV5-1
d_gene: TRBD2
CDR3nt: TGCGCCAGCAGCTTGGATCTAGCGGCGAACACCGGGGAGCTGTTTTTT
CDR3aa: CASSLDLAANTGELFF

j_gene: TRBJ1-1
v_gene: TRBV18
d_gene: TRBD1
CDR3nt: TGTGCCAGCTCACGGCCGGGACAGGGAAACACTGAAGCTTTCTTT
CDR3aa: CASSRPGQGNTEAFF

j_gene: TRBJ2-3
v_gene: TRBV4-1
d_gene: .
CDR3nt: TGCGCCAGCAGCCTCAGTACAGATACGCAGTATTTT
CDR3aa: CASSLSTDTQYF